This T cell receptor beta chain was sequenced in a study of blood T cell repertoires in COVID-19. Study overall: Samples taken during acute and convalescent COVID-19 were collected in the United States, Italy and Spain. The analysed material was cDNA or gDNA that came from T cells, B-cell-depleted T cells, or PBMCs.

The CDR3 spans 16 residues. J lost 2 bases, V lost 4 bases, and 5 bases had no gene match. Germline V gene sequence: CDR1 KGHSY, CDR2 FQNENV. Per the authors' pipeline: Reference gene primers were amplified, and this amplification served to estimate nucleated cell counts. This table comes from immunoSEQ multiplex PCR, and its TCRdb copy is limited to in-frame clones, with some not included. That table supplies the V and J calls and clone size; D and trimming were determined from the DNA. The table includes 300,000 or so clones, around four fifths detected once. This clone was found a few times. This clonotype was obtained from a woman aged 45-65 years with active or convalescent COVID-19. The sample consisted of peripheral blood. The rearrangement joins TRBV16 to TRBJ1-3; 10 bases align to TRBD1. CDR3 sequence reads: CASSPEDRGTGNTIYF. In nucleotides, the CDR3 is TGTGCCAGCAGCCCGGAGGACAGGGGGACTGGAAACACCATATATTTT.